The TCR beta chain under discussion was sequenced for a study of control samples from healthy donors and cancer patients. Per the germline V gene, CDR1 is LGHNA and CDR2 is YSLEER. The ends lost 0 bases at V and 6 bases at J; junction bases unmatched: 5. The CDR3 extends over 15 amino acids. Profiling relied on immunoSEQ multiplex PCR, and the TCRdb table lists in-frame clones only, not all of them. The sample has fewer than 200,000 clones, around 90% seen once; the top ten hold approximately 12%. The V gene is TRBV4-3, the J gene TRBJ2-5, with 9 bases matching TRBD2. Sequenced: blood. This receptor was taken from a man under 40 in good health. CDR3 region: CASSQDITSGQTQYF. The CDR3 DNA is TGCGCCAGCAGCCAAGATATTACTAGCGGGCAGACCCAGTACTTC.